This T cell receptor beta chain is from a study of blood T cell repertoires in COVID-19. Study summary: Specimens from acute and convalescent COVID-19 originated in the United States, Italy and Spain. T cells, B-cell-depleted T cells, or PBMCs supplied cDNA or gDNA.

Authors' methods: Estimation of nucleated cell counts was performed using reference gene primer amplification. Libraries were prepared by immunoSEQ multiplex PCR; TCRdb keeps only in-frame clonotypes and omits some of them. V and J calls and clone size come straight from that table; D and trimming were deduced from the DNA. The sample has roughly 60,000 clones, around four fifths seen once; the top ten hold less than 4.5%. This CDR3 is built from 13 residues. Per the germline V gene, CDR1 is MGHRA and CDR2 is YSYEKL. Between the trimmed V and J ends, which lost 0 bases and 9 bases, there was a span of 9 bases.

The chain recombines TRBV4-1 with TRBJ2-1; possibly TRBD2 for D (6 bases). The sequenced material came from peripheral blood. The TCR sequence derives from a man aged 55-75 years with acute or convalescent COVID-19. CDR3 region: CASSQEAGTEQFF. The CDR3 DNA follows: TGCGCCAGCAGCCAAGAGGCGGGGACTGAGCAGTTCTTC.